This TCR beta chain was identified during a study of blood T cell repertoires in COVID-19. About the study: Sample material is recorded as cDNA or gDNA derived from T cells, B-cell-depleted T cells, or PBMCs.

Per the germline V gene, CDR1 is LGHDT and CDR2 is YNNKEL (reference sequence). The CDR3 is made up of 13 amino acids. V dropped 6 bases and J dropped 8; count of bases not matched to a gene: 4. Original processing methods: By means of reference gene primer amplification, nucleated cell counts were estimated. Generated by immunoSEQ multiplex PCR, the TCRdb table keeps only in-frame clones and is missing some. D and trimming were read from the DNA, whereas the V and J calls and clone size are those reported in that table. The sample contains roughly 30,000 clones, approximately 75% of which appear only once.

Sequenced input: peripheral blood. The chain carries TRBV3-1 (or the pseudogene TRBV3-2) and TRBJ1-2, with 12 nucleotides matching TRBD1. This TCR was recovered from a boy aged 2 to 9 with active or convalescent COVID-19. In DNA, the CDR3 is TGTGCCAGCAGTCGGGACAGGGGGCCGGGCTACACCTTC. It encodes CASSRDRGPGYTF.